What follows is one T cell receptor (beta chain) and its context. Its matching antigen is unknown. TCRdb fed the reads into MiXCR, producing one record per CDR3 protein. The sample holds around 260,000 distinct CDR3 sequences; around 25% are singletons and the top ten take around 13%. This sample stems from a study of T cell repertoires in cytomegalovirus infection. Study at large: Signatures in public TCR beta sequences pointed to both CMV infection and matching HLA type. General study results and limits: HLA-C-restricted TCR beta clonotypes specific for CMV led the ex vivo response. Summed public TCR beta family frequency identified CMV carriers bearing the relevant HLA.

The V segment lost 7 bases and the J segment 5 bases; nucleotides outside the gene matches: 9. The CDR3 is 14 residues long. The chain links TRBV12-3 or TRBV12-4 to TRBJ1-1; TRBD1 matches 8 bases. The source is a human donor in good health (CMV status not recorded). Some clones in this sample may be carry-over from other donors' samples. The source material was PBMCs. The CDR3 DNA sequence: TGTGCCAGCAACGGACAGGGATTAGGAACTGAAGCTTTCTTT. Its protein product is CASNGQGLGTEAFF.